This T cell receptor (beta chain) was observed in a study of a mutant IDH1 vaccine in newly diagnosed glioma. Background on the study: Vaccination started 4-6 weeks after radiotherapy alone, or with temozolomide cycles. Pretreatment consisted of radiotherapy, temozolomide, or both, with most receiving both.

The method was immunoSEQ multiplex PCR; TCRdb's version includes in-frame clones alone and lacks a portion of them. The sample has 35,000 to 50,000 clones; 65% to 85% are singletons. Note on this clone: What it binds is unknown.

The time point is: week 23, last vaccination. Topical imiquimod accompanied each vaccine dose, which consisted of 300 ug of mutant IDH1 20-mer peptide. The ends lost 0 bases at V and 8 bases at J; junction bases unmatched: 5. The CDR3 contains 14 residues. The germline V gene encodes CDR1 SEHNR and CDR2 FQNEAQ (reference sequence). The source material was PBMCs, sampled from a glioma patient whose treatment included an IDH1 peptide vaccine. The rearrangement uses TRBV7-9 and TRBJ1-2; 8 bases fit TRBD1. The sequence was collected from a woman under 30 with glioma. Some clones in this sample may be carry-over from other donors' samples. This CDR3 reads CASSLARQGFGYTF. DNA of the CDR3: TGTGCCAGCAGCTTAGCGAGACAGGGGTTCGGCTACACCTTC.